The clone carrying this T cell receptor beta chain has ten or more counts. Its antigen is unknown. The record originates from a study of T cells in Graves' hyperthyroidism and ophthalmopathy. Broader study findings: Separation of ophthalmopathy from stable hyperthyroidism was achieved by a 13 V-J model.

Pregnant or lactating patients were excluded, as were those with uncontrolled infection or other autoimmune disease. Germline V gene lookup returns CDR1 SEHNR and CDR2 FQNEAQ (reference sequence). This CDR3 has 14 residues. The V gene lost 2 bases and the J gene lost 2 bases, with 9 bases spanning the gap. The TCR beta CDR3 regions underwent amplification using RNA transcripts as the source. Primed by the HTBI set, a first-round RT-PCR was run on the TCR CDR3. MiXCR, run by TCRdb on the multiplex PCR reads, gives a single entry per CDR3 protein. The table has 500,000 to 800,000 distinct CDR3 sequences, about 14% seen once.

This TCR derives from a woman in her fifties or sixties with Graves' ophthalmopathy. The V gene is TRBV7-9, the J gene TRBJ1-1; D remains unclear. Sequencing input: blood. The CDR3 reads CASSLSAGNTEAFF. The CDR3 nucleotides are TGTGCCAGCAGCTTATCGGCAGGTAACACTGAAGCTTTCTTT.